This T cell receptor (beta chain) was identified in a study of OX40 agonist ivuxolimab in advanced cancers. Study context: Checkpoint inhibitors had been given previously to over 30% of patients.

As for this clone: One end of the junction varies from germline; a read error may be responsible.

CDR1 is SGHTA and CDR2 is FQGNSA in the germline V gene. The CDR3 length is 13 residues. Researchers took blood at baseline, on cycle 4 day 1, and on cycle 7 day 1. Using immunoSEQ multiplex PCR, the repertoire was profiled, and TCRdb retains in-frame clones only, with some absent. The sample holds under 20,000 clones, 84% seen once. The rearrangement uses TRBV7-2 and TRBJ2-7; D not certain. The sequence was obtained from an adult with an advanced solid tumor such as melanoma, head and neck, liver or kidney cancer. Here the sequenced sample was CD4+ or CD8+ T cells sorted from blood, taken in a trial of the OX40 agonist ivuxolimab. DNA for the CDR3: TGTGCCAGCAGCTTAGAGGGCAGCTACGGGCAGTACTTC. It codes for CASSLEGSYGQYF.